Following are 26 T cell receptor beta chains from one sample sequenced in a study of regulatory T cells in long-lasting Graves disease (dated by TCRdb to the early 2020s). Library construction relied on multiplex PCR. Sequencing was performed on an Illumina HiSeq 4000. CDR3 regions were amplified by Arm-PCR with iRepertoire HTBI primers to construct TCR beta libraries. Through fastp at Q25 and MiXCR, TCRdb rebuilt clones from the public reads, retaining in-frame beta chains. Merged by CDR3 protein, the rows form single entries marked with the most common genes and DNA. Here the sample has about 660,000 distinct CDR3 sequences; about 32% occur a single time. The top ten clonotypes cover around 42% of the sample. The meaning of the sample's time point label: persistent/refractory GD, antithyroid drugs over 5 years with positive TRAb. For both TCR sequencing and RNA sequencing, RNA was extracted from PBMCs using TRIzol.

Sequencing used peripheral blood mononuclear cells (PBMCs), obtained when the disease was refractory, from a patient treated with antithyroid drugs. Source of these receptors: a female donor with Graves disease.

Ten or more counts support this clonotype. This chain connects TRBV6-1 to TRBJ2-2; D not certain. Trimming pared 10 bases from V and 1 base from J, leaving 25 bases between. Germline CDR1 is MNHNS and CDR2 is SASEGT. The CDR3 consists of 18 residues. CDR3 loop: CAILQPRCVRQNTGELFF. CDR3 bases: TGTGCCATCCTACAGCCCCGCTGCGTCCGGCAGAACACCGGGGAGCTGTTTTTT.

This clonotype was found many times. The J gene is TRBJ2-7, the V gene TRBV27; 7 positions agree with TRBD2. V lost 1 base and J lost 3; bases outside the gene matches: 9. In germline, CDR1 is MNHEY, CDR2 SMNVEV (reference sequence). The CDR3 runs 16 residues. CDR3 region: CASSLWGGRGFYEQYF. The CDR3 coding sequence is TGTGCCAGCAGTTTATGGGGCGGGAGAGGTTTCTACGAGCAGTACTTC.

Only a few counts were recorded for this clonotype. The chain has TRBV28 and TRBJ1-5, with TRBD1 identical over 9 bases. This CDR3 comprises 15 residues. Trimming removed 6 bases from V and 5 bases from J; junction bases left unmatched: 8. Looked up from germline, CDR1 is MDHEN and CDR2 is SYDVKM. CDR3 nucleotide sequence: TGTGCCAGCAGCTCTTACAGGGGGCTGGATCAGCCCCAGCATTTT. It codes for CASSSYRGLDQPQHF.

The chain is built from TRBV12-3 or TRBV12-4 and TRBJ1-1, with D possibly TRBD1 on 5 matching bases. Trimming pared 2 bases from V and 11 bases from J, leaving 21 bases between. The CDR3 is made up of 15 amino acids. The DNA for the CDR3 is TGTGCCAGCAGTTTAAATTCTTGGGACCGCCTAGGGGCTTTCTTT. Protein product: CASSLNSWDRLGAFF.

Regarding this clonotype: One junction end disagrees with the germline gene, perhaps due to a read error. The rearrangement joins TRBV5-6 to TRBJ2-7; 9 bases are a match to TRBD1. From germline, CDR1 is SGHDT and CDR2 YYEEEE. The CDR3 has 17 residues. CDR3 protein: CASTLAPYRGRTYEQYF. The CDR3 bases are TGTGCCAGCACCTTGGCGCCCTACAGGGGGCGGACCTACGAGCAGTACTTC.

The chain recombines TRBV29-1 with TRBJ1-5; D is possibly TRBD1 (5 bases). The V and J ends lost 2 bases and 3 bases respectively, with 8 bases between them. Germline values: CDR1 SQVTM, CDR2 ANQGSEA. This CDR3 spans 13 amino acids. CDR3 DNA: TGCAGCGTTGAATTGGGGCCCAATCAGCCCCAGCATTTT. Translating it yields CSVELGPNQPQHF. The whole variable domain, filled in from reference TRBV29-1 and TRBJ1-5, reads SAVISQKPSRDICQRGTSLTIQCQVDSQVTMMFWYRQQPGQSLTLIATANQGSEATYESGFVIDKFPISRPNLTFSTLTVSNMSPEDSSIYLCSVELGPNQPQHFGDGTRLSIL.

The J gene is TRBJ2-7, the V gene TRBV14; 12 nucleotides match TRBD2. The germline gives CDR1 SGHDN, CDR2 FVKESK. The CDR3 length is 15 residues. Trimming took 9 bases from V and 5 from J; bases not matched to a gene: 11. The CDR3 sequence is CARGLAGLPAHEQYF. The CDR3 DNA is TGTGCCAGAGGACTAGCGGGACTCCCCGCCCACGAGCAGTACTTC.

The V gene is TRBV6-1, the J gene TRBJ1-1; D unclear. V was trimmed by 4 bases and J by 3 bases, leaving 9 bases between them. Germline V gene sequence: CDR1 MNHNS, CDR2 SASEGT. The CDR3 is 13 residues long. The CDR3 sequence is CASSAEHDTEAFF. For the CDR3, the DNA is TGTGCCAGCAGTGCCGAACACGACACTGAAGCTTTCTTT.

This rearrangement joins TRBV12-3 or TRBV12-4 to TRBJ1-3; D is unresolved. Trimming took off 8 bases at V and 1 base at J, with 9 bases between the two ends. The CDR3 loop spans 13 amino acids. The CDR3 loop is CASLIGSGNTIYF. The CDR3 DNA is TGTGCCAGCTTGATAGGATCTGGAAACACCATATATTTT.

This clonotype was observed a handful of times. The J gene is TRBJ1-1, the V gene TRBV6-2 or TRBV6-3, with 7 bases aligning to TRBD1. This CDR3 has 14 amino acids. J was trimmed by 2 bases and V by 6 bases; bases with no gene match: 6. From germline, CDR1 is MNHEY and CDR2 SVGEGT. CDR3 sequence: CASSTWTGNTEAFF. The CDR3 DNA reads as TGTGCCAGCAGCACCTGGACAGGCAACACTGAAGCTTTCTTT.

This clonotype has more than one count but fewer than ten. This chain's CDR3 is CSAGGGTERETQYF. CDR3 nucleotides: TGCAGCGCTGGGGGGGGGACAGAGAGAGAGACCCAGTACTTC. The chain uses TRBV29-1 and TRBJ2-5; perhaps D is TRBD1 or TRBD2 (7 bases each). V lost 7 bases and J 4 bases, leaving 19 bases between the germline ends. CDR3 length: 14 residues. Germline V gene lookup returns CDR1 SQVTM and CDR2 ANQGSEA.

This CDR3 is CASSAGLAGGSRYEQYF. The CDR3 DNA reads as TGCGCCAGCAGCGCGGGACTAGCGGGAGGCTCCAGGTACGAGCAGTACTTC. This chain connects TRBV5-1 to TRBJ2-7; 15 bases align to TRBD2. With V trimmed by 4 bases and J by 4 bases, 9 bases remained unmatched. This CDR3 is built from 17 residues. Germline-derived CDR1 and CDR2 are SGHRS and YFSETQ.

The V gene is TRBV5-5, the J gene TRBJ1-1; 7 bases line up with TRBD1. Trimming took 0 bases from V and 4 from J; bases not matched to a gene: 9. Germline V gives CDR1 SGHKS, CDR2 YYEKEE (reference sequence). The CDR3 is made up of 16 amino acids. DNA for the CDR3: TGTGCCAGCAGCTTGGGGCCCGGCCAGGGGGTCACTGAAGCTTTCTTT. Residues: CASSLGPGQGVTEAFF. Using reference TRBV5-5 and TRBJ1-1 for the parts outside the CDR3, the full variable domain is DAGVTQSPTHLIKTRGQQVTLRCSPISGHKSVSWYQQVLGQGPQFIFQYYEKEERGRGNFPDRFSARQFPNYSSELNVNALLLGDSALYLCASSLGPGQGVTEAFFGQGTRLTVV.

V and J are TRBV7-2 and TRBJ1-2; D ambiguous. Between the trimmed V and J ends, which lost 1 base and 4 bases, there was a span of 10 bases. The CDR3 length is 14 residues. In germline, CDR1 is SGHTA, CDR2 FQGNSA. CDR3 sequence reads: CASSLGGQAYGYTF. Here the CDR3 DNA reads TGTGCCAGCAGCTTAGGAGGGCAGGCCTATGGCTACACCTTC. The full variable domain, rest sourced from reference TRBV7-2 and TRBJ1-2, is GAGVSQSPSNKVTEKGKDVELRCDPISGHTALYWYRQSLGQGLEFLIYFQGNSAPDKSGLPSDRFSAERTGGSVSTLTIQRTQQEDSAVYLCASSLGGQAYGYTFGSGTRLTVV.

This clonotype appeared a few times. The CDR3 DNA is TGTGCCAGTAGTATAGAGTTAGCAGGTTACAATCAGCCCCAGCATTTT. Residues: CASSIELAGYNQPQHF. The V call is TRBV19, the J call TRBJ1-5, with D hard to call. V was clipped by 0 bases and J by 3 bases, with 12 bases between them. Per germline, CDR1 LNHDA and CDR2 SQIVND (reference sequence). The CDR3 runs 16 residues.

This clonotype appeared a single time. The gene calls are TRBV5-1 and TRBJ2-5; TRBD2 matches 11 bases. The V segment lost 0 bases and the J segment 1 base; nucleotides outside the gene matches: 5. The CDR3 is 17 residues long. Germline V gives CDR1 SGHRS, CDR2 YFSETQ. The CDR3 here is CASSLEGSGRGQETQYF. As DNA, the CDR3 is TGCGCCAGCAGCTTGGAGGGTAGCGGGAGGGGCCAAGAGACCCAGTACTTC. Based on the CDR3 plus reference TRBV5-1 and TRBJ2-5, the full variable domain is KAGVTQTPRYLIKTRGQQVTLSCSPISGHRSVSWYQQTPGQGLQFLFEYFSETQRNKGNFPGRFSGRQFSNSRSEMNVSTLELGDSALYLCASSLEGSGRGQETQYFGPGTRLLVL.

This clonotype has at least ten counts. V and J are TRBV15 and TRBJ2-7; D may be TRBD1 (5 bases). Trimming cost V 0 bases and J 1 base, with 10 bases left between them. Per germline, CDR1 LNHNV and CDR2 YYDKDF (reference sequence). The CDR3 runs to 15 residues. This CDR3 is CATSREGASSYEQYF. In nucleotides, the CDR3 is TGTGCCACCAGCAGAGAAGGGGCCAGTTCCTACGAGCAGTACTTC.

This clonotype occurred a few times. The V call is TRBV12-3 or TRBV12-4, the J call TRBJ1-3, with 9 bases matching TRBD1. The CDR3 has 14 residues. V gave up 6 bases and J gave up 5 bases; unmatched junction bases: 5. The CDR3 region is CASSRDRERNTIYF. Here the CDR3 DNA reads TGTGCCAGCAGCCGGGACAGGGAAAGAAACACCATATATTTT.

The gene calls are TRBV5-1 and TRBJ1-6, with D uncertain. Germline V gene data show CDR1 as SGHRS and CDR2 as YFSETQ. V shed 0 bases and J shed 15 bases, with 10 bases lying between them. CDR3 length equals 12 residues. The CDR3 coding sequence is TGCGCCAGCAGCTTGGACGGGTTTGGCCTCCACTTT. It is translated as CASSLDGFGLHF. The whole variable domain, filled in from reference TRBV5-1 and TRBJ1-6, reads KAGVTQTPRYLIKTRGQQVTLSCSPISGHRSVSWYQQTPGQGLQFLFEYFSETQRNKGNFPGRFSGRQFSNSRSEMNVSTLELGDSALYLCASSLDGFGLHFGNGTRLTVT.

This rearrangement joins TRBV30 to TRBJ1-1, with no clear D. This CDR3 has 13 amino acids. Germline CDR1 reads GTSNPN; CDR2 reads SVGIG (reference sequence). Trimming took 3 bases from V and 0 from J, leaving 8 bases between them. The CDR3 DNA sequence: TGTGCCTGGAGGGGGAGTGTGAACACTGAAGCTTTCTTT. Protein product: CAWRGSVNTEAFF.

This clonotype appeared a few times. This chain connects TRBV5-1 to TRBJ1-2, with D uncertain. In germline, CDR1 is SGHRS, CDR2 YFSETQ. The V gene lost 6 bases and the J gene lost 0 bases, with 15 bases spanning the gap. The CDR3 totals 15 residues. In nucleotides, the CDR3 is TGCGCCAGCACCTCTCGGACGGGGACTAACTATGGCTACACCTTC. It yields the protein CASTSRTGTNYGYTF.

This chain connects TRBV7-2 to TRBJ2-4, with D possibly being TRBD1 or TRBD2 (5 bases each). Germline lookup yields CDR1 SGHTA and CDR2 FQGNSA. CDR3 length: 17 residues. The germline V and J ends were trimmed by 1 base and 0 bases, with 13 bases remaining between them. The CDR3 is CASSLEWGMGAKNIQYF. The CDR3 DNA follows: TGTGCCAGCAGCTTAGAGTGGGGGATGGGAGCCAAAAACATTCAGTACTTC.

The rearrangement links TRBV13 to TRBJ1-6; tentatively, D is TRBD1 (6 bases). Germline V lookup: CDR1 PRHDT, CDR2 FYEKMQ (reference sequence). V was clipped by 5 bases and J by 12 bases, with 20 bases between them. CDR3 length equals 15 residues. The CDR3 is CASSIGTRVHVPLHF. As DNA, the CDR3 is TGTGCCAGCAGCATCGGGACACGGGTTCATGTACCCCTCCACTTT.

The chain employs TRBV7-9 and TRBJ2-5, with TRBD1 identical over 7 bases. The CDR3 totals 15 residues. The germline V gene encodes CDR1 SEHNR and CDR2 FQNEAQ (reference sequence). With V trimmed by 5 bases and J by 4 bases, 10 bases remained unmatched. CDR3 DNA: TGTGCCAGCAGCATGGACAGGCGAGGTCGAGAGACCCAGTACTTC. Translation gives CASSMDRRGRETQYF.

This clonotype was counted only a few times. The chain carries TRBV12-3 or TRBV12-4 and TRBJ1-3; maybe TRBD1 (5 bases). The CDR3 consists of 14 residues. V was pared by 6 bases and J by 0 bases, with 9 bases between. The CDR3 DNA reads TGTGCCAGCAGAGACAGCTTCTCTGGAAACACCATATATTTT. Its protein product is CASRDSFSGNTIYF.

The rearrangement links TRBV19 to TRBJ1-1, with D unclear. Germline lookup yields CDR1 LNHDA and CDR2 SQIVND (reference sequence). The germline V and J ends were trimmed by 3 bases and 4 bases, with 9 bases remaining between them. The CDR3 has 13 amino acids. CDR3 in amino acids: CASSIPGSTEAFF. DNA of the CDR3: TGTGCCAGTAGTATCCCGGGTTCCACTGAAGCTTTCTTT.